This passage covers 32 T cell receptor beta chains from one sample sequenced in a study of shared clonotypes between healthy human individuals. This table comes from immunoSEQ multiplex PCR, and its TCRdb copy is limited to in-frame clones, with some not included. This sample has some 490,000 clones, with about 78% found just once. Material: PBMCs. The receptors originated from a woman aged 40 to 50 in good health. Some clones in this sample may be carry-over from other donors' samples.

The rearrangement uses TRBV6-5 and TRBJ1-3; D ambiguous. V dropped 5 bases and J dropped 4 bases, with 9 bases sitting between them. This CDR3 is built from 13 residues. CDR1 and CDR2 (germline): MNHEY, SVGAGI. CDR3 in amino acids: CASSLGPGNTIYF. CDR3 nucleotides: TGTGCCAGCAGTCTGGGCCCCGGAAACACCATATATTTT.

This clone was seen a single time. A read error is the likely source, as a far larger clone sits one nucleotide away. This CDR3 fails to terminate in the conserved phenylalanine or tryptophan, so it likely reflects a read error. The genes are TRBV6-4 and TRBJ2-7, with D possibly being TRBD2 (5 bases). In germline, CDR1 is MRHNA, CDR2 SNTAGT. The germline V and J ends were trimmed by 3 bases and 5 bases, with 17 bases remaining between them. The CDR3 contains 15 residues. Written as DNA, the CDR3 is TGTGCCAGCAGTGAGGAGGCCGGAGAGGGAAACGAGCAGTACCTC. Translated: CASSEEAGEGNEQYL.

In the case of this clone: This may stem from a read error, because a much larger clone lies one nucleotide away. Within the sample, other DNA sequences also encode this same CDR3. This chain connects TRBV29-1 to TRBJ1-1; tentative D call: TRBD1 (5 bases). This CDR3 spans 15 amino acids. Germline V gene sequence: CDR1 SQVTM, CDR2 ANQGSEA. CDR3 region: CSVRAGWGMNTEAFF. CDR3 DNA: TGCAGCGTGAGGGCAGGATGGGGGATGAACACCGAAGCTTTCTTT.

The V call is TRBV6-5, the J call TRBJ1-1; maybe TRBD1 (6 bases). V was pared by 3 bases and J by 5 bases, with 13 bases between. The CDR3 is 14 amino acids. The germline CDR1 and CDR2 sequences are MNHEY and SVGAGI. DNA for the CDR3: TGTGCCAGCAGTTATCGGGGGGCCGGGACTGAAGCTTTCTTT. Its protein is CASSYRGAGTEAFF.

This clone showed up just a few times. The chain has TRBV5-1 and TRBJ2-3; D tentatively fits TRBD1 or TRBD2 (6 bases each). The CDR3 runs 14 residues. Trimming shortened V by 4 bases and J by 5 bases, and 14 bases separated the two germline ends. Germline CDR1 SGHRS, CDR2 YFSETQ. This CDR3 is CASSLGGTRDTQYF. In nucleotides, the CDR3 is TGCGCCAGCAGCCTGGGGGGCACCCGAGATACGCAGTATTTT.

The chain recombines TRBV28 with TRBJ1-1, with D unresolved. The CDR3 is 13 amino acids. V shed 7 bases and J shed 4 bases, with 13 bases lying between them. Germline assignment: CDR1 MDHEN and CDR2 SYDVKM. The CDR3 DNA reads as TGTGCCAGCACCCCTGGGTTGAGCACTGAAGCTTTCTTT. It translates to CASTPGLSTEAFF.

The chain carries TRBV6-5 and TRBJ2-1; a possible D gene is TRBD2 (6 bases). The CDR3 length is 13 residues. From germline, CDR1 is MNHEY and CDR2 SVGAGI. Deletions cut 5 bases from V and 4 bases from J, with 9 bases between. DNA for the CDR3: TGTGCCAGCAGTCGGGACTTATACAATGAGCAGTTCTTC. Residues: CASSRDLYNEQFF.

The chain uses TRBV19 and TRBJ1-1, with D unclear. The CDR3 contains 13 residues. CDR1 and CDR2 from the germline V gene are LNHDA and SQIVND (reference sequence). Trimming left V 0 bases short and J 10 bases short, with 12 bases between. The CDR3 sequence is CASSIDLVGRAFF. CDR3 coding DNA: TGTGCCAGTAGTATAGATCTTGTGGGGAGAGCTTTCTTT. The variable domain in full, completed from reference TRBV19 and TRBJ1-1, reads DGGITQSPKYLFRKEGQNVTLSCEQNLNHDAMYWYRQDPGQGLRLIYYSQIVNDFQKGDIAEGYSVSREKKESFPLTVTSAQKNPTAFYLCASSIDLVGRAFFGQGTRLTVV.

The CDR3 bases are TGTGCCAGCAGCCCGGGGACGCAAGTTCGCACAGATACGCAGTATTTT. Translating gives CASSPGTQVRTDTQYF. The chain has TRBV7-8 and TRBJ2-3; D tentatively fits TRBD1 or TRBD2 (5 bases each). This CDR3 has 16 amino acids. The V end was cut by 5 bases, the J end by 1 base, with 16 bases between. The germline V gene encodes CDR1 SGHVS and CDR2 FQNEAQ.

The chain recombines TRBV7-9 with TRBJ1-2; 7 positions agree with TRBD1. CDR1 SEHNR and CDR2 FQNEAQ come from the germline V gene (reference sequence). After removal of 1 base from V and 0 bases from J, the junction contained 8 bases not matched to a gene. CDR3 length: 17 amino acids. CDR3 region: CASSLDVGTATNYGYTF. CDR3 bases: TGTGCCAGCAGCTTAGATGTGGGGACAGCCACTAACTATGGCTACACCTTC.

This clone came up once. The J gene is TRBJ2-7, the V gene TRBV18, with a possible D match to TRBD2 (5 bases). Trimming removed 4 bases from V and 7 bases from J, with 14 bases in between. Germline V gives CDR1 KGHSH, CDR2 LQKENI. The CDR3 covers 13 residues. DNA for the CDR3: TGTGCCAGCTCACTACGGGCCCCGGGAGAGCAGTACTTC. It specifies CASSLRAPGEQYF.

The CDR3 region is CASSGTSGRARPWDEQFF. CDR3 coding DNA: TGTGCCAGCTCCGGGACTAGCGGGAGGGCCCGTCCCTGGGATGAGCAGTTCTTC. The genes are TRBV18 and TRBJ2-1, with 16 bases lining up with TRBD2. Trimming at V came to 6 bases and at J to 8 bases, leaving 13 bases not matched to a gene. Germline CDR1 and CDR2: KGHSH and LQKENI. The CDR3 is 18 amino acids.

This chain connects TRBV29-1 to TRBJ2-3; no firm D call. V shed 0 bases and J shed 4 bases, with 5 bases lying between them. Germline loops: CDR1 SQVTM, CDR2 ANQGSEA. The CDR3 is 12 amino acids. The CDR3 region is CSVEDPADTQYF. The CDR3 DNA follows: TGCAGCGTTGAAGATCCGGCAGATACGCAGTATTTT.

V usage is TRBV9 and J usage is TRBJ1-4; 9 bases match TRBD1. In germline, CDR1 is SGDLS, CDR2 YYNGEE. The CDR3 length is 17 residues. V lost 0 bases and J lost 5; bases outside the gene matches: 8. The CDR3 spells CASSVAPGGTGNEKLFF. The CDR3 DNA follows: TGTGCCAGCAGCGTAGCTCCCGGCGGGACAGGGAATGAAAAACTGTTTTTT.

This rearrangement joins TRBV19 to TRBJ1-3; D might be TRBD1 (5 bases). In germline, CDR1 is LNHDA, CDR2 SQIVND (reference sequence). CDR3 size: 13 residues. V was cut by 7 bases and J by 4 bases, with 11 bases left in between. The CDR3 DNA reads as TGTGCCAGTATTGGGGCGAGGGGAAACACCATATATTTT. Protein: CASIGARGNTIYF. The full variable domain, its missing parts supplied by reference TRBV19 and TRBJ1-3, is DGGITQSPKYLFRKEGQNVTLSCEQNLNHDAMYWYRQDPGQGLRLIYYSQIVNDFQKGDIAEGYSVSREKKESFPLTVTSAQKNPTAFYLCASIGARGNTIYFGEGSWLTVV.

V usage is TRBV7-9 and J usage is TRBJ1-2; D might be TRBD1 (5 bases). The CDR3 consists of 14 residues. Per the germline V gene, CDR1 is SEHNR and CDR2 is FQNEAQ (reference sequence). V was clipped by 2 bases and J by 7 bases, with 14 bases between them. The CDR3 DNA is TGTGCCAGCAGCTTACTAGCGGGGCTGCGTGGCTACACCTTC. Translated: CASSLLAGLRGYTF.

The rearrangement uses TRBV4-3 and TRBJ2-3; TRBD2 might be the D (6 bases). This CDR3 has 16 residues. Germline-derived CDR1 and CDR2 are LGHNA and YSLEER. The ends were cut back, 1 base at V and 4 bases at J, with 15 bases in the middle. CDR3 loop: CASSQVGGSVADTQYF. The CDR3 DNA sequence: TGCGCCAGCAGCCAAGTGGGGGGAAGTGTAGCAGATACGCAGTATTTT.

The rearrangement uses TRBV5-1 and TRBJ2-7, with a tentative D call TRBD1 (5 bases). CDR3 size: 14 residues. Deletions cut 0 bases from V and 7 bases from J, with 14 bases between. Germline CDR1 is SGHRS and CDR2 is YFSETQ. For the CDR3, the DNA is TGCGCCAGCAGCTTGGCCTCGGACACAAGGGAGCAGTACTTC. Encoded protein: CASSLASDTREQYF.

The chain is built from TRBV30 and TRBJ2-2; 7 bases match TRBD1. Germline assignment: CDR1 GTSNPN and CDR2 SVGIG (reference sequence). This CDR3 region has 15 residues. The ends lost 1 base at V and 6 bases at J; junction bases unmatched: 8. The CDR3 reads CAWSAAPDRAGELFF. In nucleotides, the CDR3 is TGTGCCTGGAGTGCAGCCCCCGACAGGGCCGGGGAGCTGTTTTTT.

This chain links TRBV14 with TRBJ1-2; D not certain. The CDR3 spans 15 residues. Germline V lookup: CDR1 SGHDN, CDR2 FVKESK. Trimming took 0 bases from V and 2 from J, leaving 10 bases between them. The CDR3 DNA reads TGTGCCAGCAGCCAAGATCAGCGGGTAAACTATGGCTACACCTTC. Amino acids: CASSQDQRVNYGYTF.

In regard to this clone: This could be a read error, since a much larger clone is one nucleotide away. The chain couples TRBV6-5 to TRBJ2-5; 8 bases agree with TRBD2. Germline CDR1 is MNHEY and CDR2 is SVGAGI. V trimming: 4 bases; J trimming: 6 bases; junction bases outside the gene matches: 4. The CDR3 consists of 13 residues. The CDR3 protein is CASSSRGGKTQYF. Written as DNA, the CDR3 is TGTGCCAGCAGTTCCCGGGGGGGAAAGACCCAGTACTTC.

The rearrangement links TRBV21-1 to TRBJ2-4; the table calls TRBD2, which could not be checked here. TRBV21-1 constitutes a pseudogene. The CDR3 runs 17 residues. DNA for the CDR3: TGTGCCAGCAGCCTGACGGCTAGCGGGAGACGCAAAAACATTCAGTACTTC. Translated, it gives CASSLTASGRRKNIQYF.

V gene TRBV7-2 combines with J gene TRBJ1-4, with unresolved D. Germline loops: CDR1 SGHTA, CDR2 FQGNSA. The germline V and J ends were trimmed by 4 bases and 8 bases, with 14 bases remaining between them. The CDR3 is 14 amino acids. CDR3 amino acids: CASSSSTETEKLFF. In DNA, the CDR3 is TGTGCCAGCAGCTCGTCAACGGAGACGGAAAAACTGTTTTTT. The full variable domain, with the rest looked up from reference TRBV7-2 and TRBJ1-4, is GAGVSQSPSNKVTEKGKDVELRCDPISGHTALYWYRQSLGQGLEFLIYFQGNSAPDKSGLPSDRFSAERTGGSVSTLTIQRTQQEDSAVYLCASSSSTETEKLFFGSGTQLSVL.

The chain joins TRBV7-9 to TRBJ2-1; 8 bases line up with TRBD2. The CDR3 totals 14 residues. Germline values: CDR1 SEHNR, CDR2 FQNEAQ (reference sequence). V was clipped by 5 bases and J by 7 bases; unmatched bases: 7. CDR3 sequence: CASSEVAGSNEQFF. CDR3 sequence (DNA): TGTGCCAGCAGCGAAGTAGCGGGAAGTAATGAGCAGTTCTTC.

The CDR3 protein is CASSQDDSYNEQFF. CDR3 nucleotide sequence: TGCGCCAGCAGCCAGGACGATTCCTACAATGAGCAGTTCTTC. The V call is TRBV4-3, the J call TRBJ2-1; D gene unclear. The CDR3 totals 14 residues. Germline V CDR1 and CDR2: LGHNA, YSLEER. V was clipped by 3 bases and J by 1 base, with 7 bases between them.

V usage is TRBV19 and J usage is TRBJ2-7; D remains ambiguous. From germline, CDR1 is LNHDA and CDR2 SQIVND (reference sequence). This CDR3 has 13 residues. V gave up 2 bases and J gave up 5 bases, with 10 bases separating them. The CDR3 nucleotides read TGTGCCAGTAGTATATCCTCCCGAGACGAGCAGTACTTC. It is translated as CASSISSRDEQYF.

This clone appeared once. This chain joins TRBV6-6 and TRBJ1-5; TRBD1 matches 8 bases. Germline V CDR1 and CDR2: MNHNY, SVGAGI (reference sequence). This CDR3 has 16 amino acids. V was clipped by 0 bases and J by 6 bases; unmatched bases: 7. The CDR3 is CASSYSRTGMVQPQHF. The CDR3 DNA is TGTGCCAGCAGTTACTCGAGGACAGGGATGGTTCAGCCCCAGCATTTT.

This chain connects TRBV6-6 to TRBJ2-7; TRBD2 agrees at 8 bases. The V and J ends lost 8 bases and 3 bases, in that order; junction bases with no gene match: 9. The CDR3 sequence is 14 residues long. Germline lookup yields CDR1 MNHNY and CDR2 SVGAGI (reference sequence). In DNA form, the CDR3 reads TGTGCCAGCCGTACCCGCGGGAGGCTCTACGAGCAGTACTTC. Its translation: CASRTRGRLYEQYF.

The genes are TRBV20-1 and TRBJ2-3; TRBD2 is a possible D gene (7 bases). V lost 3 bases and J lost 8, with 9 bases in between. CDR3 length: 11 amino acids. Germline V gene sequence: CDR1 DFQATT, CDR2 SNEGSKA (reference sequence). CDR3 region: CSARGGATQYF. DNA of the CDR3: TGCAGTGCTAGGGGGGGGGCTACGCAGTATTTT.

The rearrangement uses TRBV25-1 and TRBJ2-7; 12 nucleotides align to TRBD1. Germline CDR1 MGHDK, CDR2 SYGVNS. The length of the CDR3 is 14 residues. With 6 bases clipped from V and 6 bases from J, the junction kept 6 bases outside the gene matches. CDR3 region: CASRPGQGAVEQYF. The CDR3 nucleotides read TGTGCCAGCAGGCCGGGACAGGGGGCTGTCGAGCAGTACTTC.

The rearrangement joins TRBV4-1 to TRBJ2-5; D is unclear. The CDR3 has 14 amino acids. CDR1 and CDR2 from the germline V gene are MGHRA and YSYEKL. Trimming left V 4 bases short and J 0 bases short, with 9 bases between. The CDR3 loop reads CASSRLQDQETQYF. Here the CDR3 DNA reads TGCGCCAGCAGCCGCCTTCAGGACCAAGAGACCCAGTACTTC.

The sample holds many counts of this clone. The chain uses TRBV6-5 and TRBJ2-3; D might be TRBD2 (6 bases). V was pared by 6 bases and J by 9 bases, with 10 bases between. Germline V gene sequence: CDR1 MNHEY, CDR2 SVGAGI. The CDR3 totals 11 residues. The CDR3 DNA is TGTGCCAGCAGGGGGGACTTAACGCAGTATTTT. This translates into CASRGDLTQYF.